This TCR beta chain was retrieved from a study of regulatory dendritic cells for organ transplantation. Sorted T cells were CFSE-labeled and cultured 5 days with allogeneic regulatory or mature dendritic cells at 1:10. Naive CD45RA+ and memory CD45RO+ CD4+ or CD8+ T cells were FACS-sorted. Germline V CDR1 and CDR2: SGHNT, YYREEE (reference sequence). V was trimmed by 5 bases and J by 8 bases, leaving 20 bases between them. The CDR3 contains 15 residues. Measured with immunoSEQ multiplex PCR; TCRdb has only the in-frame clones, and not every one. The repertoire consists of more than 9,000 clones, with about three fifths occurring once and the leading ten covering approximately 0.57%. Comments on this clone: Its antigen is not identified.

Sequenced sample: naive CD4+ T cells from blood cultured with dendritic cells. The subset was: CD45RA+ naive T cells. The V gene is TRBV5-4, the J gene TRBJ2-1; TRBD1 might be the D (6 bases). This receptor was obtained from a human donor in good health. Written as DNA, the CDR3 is TGTGCCAGCAGTCCGCCGGGACAAAGTTTTTATGAGCAGTTCTTC. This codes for CASSPPGQSFYEQFF. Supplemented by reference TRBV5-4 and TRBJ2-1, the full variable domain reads ETGVTQSPTHLIKTRGQQVTLRCSSQSGHNTVSWYQQALGQGPQFIFQYYREEENGRGNFPPRFSGLQFPNYSSELNVNALELDDSALYLCASSPPGQSFYEQFFGPGTRLTVL.